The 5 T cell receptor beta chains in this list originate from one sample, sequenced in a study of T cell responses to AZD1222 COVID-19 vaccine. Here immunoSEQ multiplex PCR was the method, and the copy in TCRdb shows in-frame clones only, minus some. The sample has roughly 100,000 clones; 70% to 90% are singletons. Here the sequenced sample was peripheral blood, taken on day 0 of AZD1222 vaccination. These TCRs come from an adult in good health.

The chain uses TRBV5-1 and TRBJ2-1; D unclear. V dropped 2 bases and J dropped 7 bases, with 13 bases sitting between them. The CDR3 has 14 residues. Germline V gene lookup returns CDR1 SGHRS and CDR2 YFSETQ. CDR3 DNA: TGCGCCAGCAGCTTACCTAGTGATCGTAATGAGCAGTTCTTC. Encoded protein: CASSLPSDRNEQFF.

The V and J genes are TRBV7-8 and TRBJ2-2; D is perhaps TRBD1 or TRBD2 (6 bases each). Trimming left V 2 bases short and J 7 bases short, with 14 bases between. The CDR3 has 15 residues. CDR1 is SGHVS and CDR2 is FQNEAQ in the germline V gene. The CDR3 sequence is CASSLKSGADGELFF. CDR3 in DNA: TGTGCCAGCAGCTTAAAATCGGGGGCTGACGGGGAGCTGTTTTTT.

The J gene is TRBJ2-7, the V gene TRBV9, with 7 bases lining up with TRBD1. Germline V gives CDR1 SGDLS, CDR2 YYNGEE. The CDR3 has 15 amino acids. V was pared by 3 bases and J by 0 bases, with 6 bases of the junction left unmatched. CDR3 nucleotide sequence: TGTGCCAGCAGCGAAGGACAGGCTTACTCCTACGAGCAGTACTTC. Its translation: CASSEGQAYSYEQYF.

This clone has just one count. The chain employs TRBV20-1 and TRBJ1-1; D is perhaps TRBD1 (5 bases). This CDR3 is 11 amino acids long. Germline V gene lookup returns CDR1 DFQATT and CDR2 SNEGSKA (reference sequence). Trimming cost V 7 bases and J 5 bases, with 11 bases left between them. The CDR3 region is CSVGRETEAFF. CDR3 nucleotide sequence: TGCAGTGTGGGCAGGGAAACTGAAGCTTTCTTT.

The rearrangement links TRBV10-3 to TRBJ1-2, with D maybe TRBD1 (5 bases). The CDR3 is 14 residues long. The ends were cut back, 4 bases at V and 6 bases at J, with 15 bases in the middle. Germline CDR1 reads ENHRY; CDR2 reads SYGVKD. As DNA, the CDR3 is TGTGCCATCAGTGCCTATATGGGGGAGGATGGCTACACCTTC. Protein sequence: CAISAYMGEDGYTF.